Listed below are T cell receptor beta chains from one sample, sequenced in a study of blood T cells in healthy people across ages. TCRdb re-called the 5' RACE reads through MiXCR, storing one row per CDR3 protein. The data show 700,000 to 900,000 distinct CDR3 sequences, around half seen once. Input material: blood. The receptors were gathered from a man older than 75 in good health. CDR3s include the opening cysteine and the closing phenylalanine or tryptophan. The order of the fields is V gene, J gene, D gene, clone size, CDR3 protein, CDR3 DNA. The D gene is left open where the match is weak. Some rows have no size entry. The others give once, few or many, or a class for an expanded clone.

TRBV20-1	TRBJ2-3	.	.	CSARDGGGLPRDTQYF	TGCAGTGCTAGAGATGGAGGAGGGCTCCCGAGAGATACGCAGTATTTT
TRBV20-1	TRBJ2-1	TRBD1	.	CSAIRTTGVNEQFF	TGCAGTGCTATTAGAACTACAGGGGTGAATGAGCAGTTCTTC
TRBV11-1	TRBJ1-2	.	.	CASSSPREINYGYTF	TGTGCCAGCAGCTCACCCCGGGAGATTAACTATGGCTACACCTTC
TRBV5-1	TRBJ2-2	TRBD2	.	CASSLGSGRADTGELFF	TGCGCCAGCAGCCTGGGGAGCGGGAGAGCGGACACCGGGGAGCTGTTTTTT
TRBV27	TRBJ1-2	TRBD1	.	CASSPRTGGRVGYGYTF	TGTGCCAGCAGTCCACGGACAGGGGGCAGGGTAGGCTATGGCTACACCTTC
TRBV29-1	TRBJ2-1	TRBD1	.	CSVGGQGASYNEQFF	TGCAGCGTGGGCGGACAGGGGGCCTCCTACAATGAGCAGTTCTTC
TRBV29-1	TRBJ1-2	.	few	CSVVAGINYGYTF	TGCAGCGTTGTGGCAGGGATTAACTATGGCTACACCTTC
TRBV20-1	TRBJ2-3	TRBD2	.	CSARDAGGHTDTQYF	TGCAGTGCTAGAGATGCGGGAGGGCACACAGATACGCAGTATTTT
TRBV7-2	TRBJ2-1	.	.	CASSLGGQGEQFF	TGTGCCAGCAGCTTGGGGGGCCAGGGTGAGCAGTTCTTC
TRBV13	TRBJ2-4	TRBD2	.	CASSRLAGKNIQYF	TGTGCCAGCAGCCGACTAGCGGGGAAAAACATTCAGTACTTC
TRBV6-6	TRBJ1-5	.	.	CAETGTGNQPQHF	TGTGCCGAGACAGGTACGGGCAATCAGCCCCAGCATTTT
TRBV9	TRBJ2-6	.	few	CASSVATGQGLGPSGANVLTF	TGTGCCAGCAGCGTAGCTACAGGCCAGGGTCTGGGTCCCTCTGGGGCCAACGTCCTGACTTTC
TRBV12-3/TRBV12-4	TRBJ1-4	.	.	CASSVNRLNEKLFF	TGTGCCAGCAGTGTAAACAGGCTTAATGAAAAACTGTTTTTT
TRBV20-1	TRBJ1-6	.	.	CSARAQGPYNSPLHF	TGCAGTGCTAGAGCCCAAGGTCCTTATAATTCACCCCTCCACTTT
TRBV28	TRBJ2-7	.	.	CASGSWGTAPYEQYF	TGTGCCAGCGGGTCGTGGGGAACCGCTCCCTACGAGCAGTACTTC
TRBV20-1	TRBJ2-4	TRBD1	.	CSARLDRGRFNIQYF	TGCAGTGCTAGACTCGACAGGGGGCGTTTCAACATTCAGTACTTC
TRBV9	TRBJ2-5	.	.	CASKNAQDERYF	TGTGCCAGCAAAAACGCTCAGGATGAGCGGTACTTC